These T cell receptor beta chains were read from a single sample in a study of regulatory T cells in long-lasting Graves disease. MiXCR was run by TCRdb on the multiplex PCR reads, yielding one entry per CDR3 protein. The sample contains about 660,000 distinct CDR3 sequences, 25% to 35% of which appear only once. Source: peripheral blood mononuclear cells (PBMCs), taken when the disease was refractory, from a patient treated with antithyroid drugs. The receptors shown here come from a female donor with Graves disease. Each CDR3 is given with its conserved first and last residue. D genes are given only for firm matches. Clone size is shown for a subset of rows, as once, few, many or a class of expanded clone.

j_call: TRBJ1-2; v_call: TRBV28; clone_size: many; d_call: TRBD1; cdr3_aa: CASSIGTGTIYGYTF; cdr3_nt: TGTGCCAGCAGTATCGGGACAGGGACCATCTATGGCTACACCTTC
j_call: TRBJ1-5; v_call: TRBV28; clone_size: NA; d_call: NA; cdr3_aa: CASSLGPPHQPQHF; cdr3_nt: TGTGCCAGCAGTTTAGGGCCACCACATCAGCCCCAGCATTTT
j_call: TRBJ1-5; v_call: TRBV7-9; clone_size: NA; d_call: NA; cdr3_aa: CASSSGGPNNQPQHF; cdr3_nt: TGTGCCAGCAGCTCTGGCGGCCCCAACAATCAGCCCCAGCATTTT
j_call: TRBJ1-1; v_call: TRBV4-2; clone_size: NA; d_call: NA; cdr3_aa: CASSQSTPRGNTEAFF; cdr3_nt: TGTGCCAGCAGCCAATCAACACCCAGGGGGAACACTGAAGCTTTCTTT
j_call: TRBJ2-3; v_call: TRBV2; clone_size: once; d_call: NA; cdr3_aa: CASSEHRLTDTQYF; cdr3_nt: TGTGCCAGCAGTGAACACAGGCTCACAGATACGCAGTATTTT
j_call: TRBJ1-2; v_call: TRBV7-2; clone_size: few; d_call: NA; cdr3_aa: CASSSQQGLYGYTF; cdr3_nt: TGTGCCAGCAGCTCCCAGCAGGGGCTCTATGGCTACACCTTC
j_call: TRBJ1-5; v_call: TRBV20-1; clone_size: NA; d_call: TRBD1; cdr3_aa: CSAREMGQVDQPQHF; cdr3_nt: TGCAGTGCTAGAGAGATGGGACAGGTTGATCAGCCCCAGCATTTT
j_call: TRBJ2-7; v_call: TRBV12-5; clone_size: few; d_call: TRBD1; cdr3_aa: CASGPGDRLKDSYEQYF; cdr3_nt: TGTGCTAGTGGTCCGGGGGACAGGCTAAAGGACTCCTACGAGCAGTACTTC
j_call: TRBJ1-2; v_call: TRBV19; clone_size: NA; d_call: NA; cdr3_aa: CASSIRTRREVGYTF; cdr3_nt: TGTGCCAGTAGTATCCGGACTAGAAGGGAGGTTGGCTACACCTTC
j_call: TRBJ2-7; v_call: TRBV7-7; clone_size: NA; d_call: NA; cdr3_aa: CASSPLTGGEQYF; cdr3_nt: TGTGCCAGCAGCCCCCTCACAGGAGGCGAGCAGTACTTC
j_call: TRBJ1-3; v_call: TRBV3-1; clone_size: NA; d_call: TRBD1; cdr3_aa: CASSQARTGNSGNTIYF; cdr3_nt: TGTGCCAGCAGCCAAGCCAGGACAGGCAACTCTGGAAACACCATATATTTT
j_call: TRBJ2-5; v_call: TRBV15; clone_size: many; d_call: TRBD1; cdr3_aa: CATSRGDRPNPQETQYF; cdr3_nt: TGTGCCACCAGCAGAGGGGACAGGCCGAACCCCCAAGAGACCCAGTACTTC
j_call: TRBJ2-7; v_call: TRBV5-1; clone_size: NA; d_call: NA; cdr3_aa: CASSLVGAGYEQYF; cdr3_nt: TGCGCCAGCAGCTTGGTGGGAGCAGGTTACGAGCAGTACTTC
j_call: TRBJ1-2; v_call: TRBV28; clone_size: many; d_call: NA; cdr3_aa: CASSPQGYYGYTF; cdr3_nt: TGTGCCAGCAGCCCCCAGGGGTACTATGGCTACACCTTC
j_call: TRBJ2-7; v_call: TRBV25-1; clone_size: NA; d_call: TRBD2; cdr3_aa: CAGRGTSGRICYEQYF; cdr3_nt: TGTGCCGGCAGGGGGACTAGCGGGAGGATCTGCTACGAGCAGTACTTC
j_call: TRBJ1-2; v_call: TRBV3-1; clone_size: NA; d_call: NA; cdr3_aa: CASSQVSGGSDGYTF; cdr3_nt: TGTGCCAGCAGCCAAGTAAGCGGGGGCAGCGATGGCTACACCTTC
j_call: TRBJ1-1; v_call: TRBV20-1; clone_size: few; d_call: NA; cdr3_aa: CSAVGAGVGTEAFF; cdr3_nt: TGCAGTGCCGTCGGGGCCGGGGTCGGCACTGAAGCTTTCTTT
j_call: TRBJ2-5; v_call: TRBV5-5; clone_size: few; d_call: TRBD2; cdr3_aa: CASSWEGLAGVETQYF; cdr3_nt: TGTGCCAGCAGCTGGGAGGGACTAGCGGGAGTCGAGACCCAGTACTTC
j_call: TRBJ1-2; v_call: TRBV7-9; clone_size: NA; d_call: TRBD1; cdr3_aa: CAGSWRGTGQEIHYGYTF; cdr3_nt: TGTGCCGGCAGCTGGAGGGGGACCGGACAGGAGATACACTATGGCTACACCTTC
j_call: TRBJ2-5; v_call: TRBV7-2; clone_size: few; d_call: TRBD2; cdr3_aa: CASCPRSGSYQETQYF; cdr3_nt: TGTGCCAGCTGCCCTAGGAGCGGGAGTTATCAAGAGACCCAGTACTTC
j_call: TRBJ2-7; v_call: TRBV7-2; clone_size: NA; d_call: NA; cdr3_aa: CASSLYPRGSPQDYEQYF; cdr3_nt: TGTGCCAGCAGCTTATATCCCCGGGGCAGCCCTCAGGACTACGAGCAGTACTTC
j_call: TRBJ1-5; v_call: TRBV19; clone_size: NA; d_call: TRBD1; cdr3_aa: CASRKDRDNQPQHF; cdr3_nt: TGTGCCAGTAGGAAGGACAGGGACAATCAGCCCCAGCATTTT
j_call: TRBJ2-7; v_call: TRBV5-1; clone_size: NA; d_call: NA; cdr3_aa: CASSLDGIYEQYF; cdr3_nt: TGCGCCAGCAGCTTGGACGGAATTTACGAGCAGTACTTC
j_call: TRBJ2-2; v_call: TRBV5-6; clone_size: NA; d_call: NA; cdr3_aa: CASSSGGTNTGELFF; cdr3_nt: TGTGCCAGCAGCTCCGGCGGAACGAACACCGGGGAGCTGTTTTTT
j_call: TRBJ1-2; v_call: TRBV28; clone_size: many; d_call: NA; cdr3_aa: CASSGSGRMYTF; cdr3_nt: TGTGCCAGCAGTGGGAGCGGTCGGATGTACACCTTC
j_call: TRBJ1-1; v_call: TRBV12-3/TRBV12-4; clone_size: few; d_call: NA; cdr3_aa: CASSLALTPGTEAFF; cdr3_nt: TGTGCCAGCAGTTTAGCGCTAACTCCGGGCACTGAAGCTTTCTTT
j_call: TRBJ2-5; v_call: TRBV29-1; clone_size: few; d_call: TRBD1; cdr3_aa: CSVIGQGRKTQYF; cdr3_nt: TGCAGCGTGATAGGACAGGGGAGGAAGACCCAGTACTTC
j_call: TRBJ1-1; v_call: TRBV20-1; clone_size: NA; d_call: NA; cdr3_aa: CSARDMGVEAFF; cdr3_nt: TGCAGTGCTAGAGATATGGGAGTCGAAGCTTTCTTT
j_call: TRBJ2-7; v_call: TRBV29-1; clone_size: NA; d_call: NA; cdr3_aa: CSVGAGSAYEQYF; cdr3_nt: TGCAGCGTTGGGGCGGGAAGTGCCTACGAGCAGTACTTC
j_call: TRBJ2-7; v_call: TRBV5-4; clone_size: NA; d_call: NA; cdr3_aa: CASSRREVRGYEQYF; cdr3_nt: TGTGCCAGCAGTAGACGAGAGGTGCGAGGATACGAGCAGTACTTC
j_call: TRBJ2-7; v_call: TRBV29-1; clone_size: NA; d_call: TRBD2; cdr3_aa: CSVRTSGSSYEQYF; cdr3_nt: TGCAGCGTGAGGACTAGCGGGAGCTCGTACGAGCAGTACTTC
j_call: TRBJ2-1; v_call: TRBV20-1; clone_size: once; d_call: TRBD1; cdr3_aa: CSATGHRGIDEQFF; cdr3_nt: TGCAGTGCTACCGGCCACAGGGGTATCGATGAGCAGTTCTTC
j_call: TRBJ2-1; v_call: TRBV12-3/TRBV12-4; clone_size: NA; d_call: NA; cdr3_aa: CASSSPTLAYNEQFF; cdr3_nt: TGTGCCAGCAGTTCCCCGACGTTAGCCTACAATGAGCAGTTCTTC
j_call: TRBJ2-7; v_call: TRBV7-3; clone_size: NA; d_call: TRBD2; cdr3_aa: CASGPGSGRHEQYF; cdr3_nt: TGTGCCAGCGGCCCGGGGAGCGGGAGGCACGAGCAGTACTTC
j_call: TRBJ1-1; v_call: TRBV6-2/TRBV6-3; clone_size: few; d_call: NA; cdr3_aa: CASSYSQWAGGFNTEAFF; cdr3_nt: TGTGCCAGCAGTTACTCGCAGTGGGCGGGGGGTTTCAACACTGAAGCTTTCTTT
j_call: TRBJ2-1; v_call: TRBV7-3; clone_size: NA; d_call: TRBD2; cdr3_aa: CASSFGTRSSYEQFF; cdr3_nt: TGTGCCAGCAGCTTCGGGACTAGGTCGAGCTATGAGCAGTTCTTC
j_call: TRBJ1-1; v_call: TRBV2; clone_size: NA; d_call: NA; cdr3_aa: CASSDLVIGGSDTEAFF; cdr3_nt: TGTGCCAGCAGTGATCTTGTAATAGGGGGGTCCGACACTGAAGCTTTCTTT
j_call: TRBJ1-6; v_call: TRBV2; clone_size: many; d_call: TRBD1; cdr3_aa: CASVRRGRGTYNSPLHF; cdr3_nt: TGTGCCAGCGTGAGGAGGGGGCGAGGGACCTATAATTCACCCCTCCACTTT
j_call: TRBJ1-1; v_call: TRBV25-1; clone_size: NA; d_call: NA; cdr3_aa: CASRSMTGDTEAFF; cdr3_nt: TGTGCCAGCAGATCAATGACAGGAGACACTGAAGCTTTCTTT
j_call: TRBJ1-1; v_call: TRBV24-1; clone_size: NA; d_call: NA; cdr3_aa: CATSDPRQSTEAFF; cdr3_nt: TGTGCCACCAGTGACCCCCGACAGAGCACTGAAGCTTTCTTT
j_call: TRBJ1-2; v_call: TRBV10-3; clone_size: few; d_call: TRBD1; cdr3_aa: CAIKKDRANYGYTF; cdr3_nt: TGTGCCATCAAAAAGGACAGGGCTAACTATGGCTACACCTTC
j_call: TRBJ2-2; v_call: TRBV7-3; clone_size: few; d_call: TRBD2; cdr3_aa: CASSFLAGAPGELFF; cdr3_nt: TGTGCCAGCAGCTTCCTAGCGGGCGCTCCCGGGGAGCTGTTTTTT
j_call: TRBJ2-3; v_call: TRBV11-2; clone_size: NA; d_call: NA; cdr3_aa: CASSLGVRLQGTDTQYF; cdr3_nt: TGTGCCAGCAGCTTAGGGGTCCGACTCCAGGGCACAGATACGCAGTATTTT
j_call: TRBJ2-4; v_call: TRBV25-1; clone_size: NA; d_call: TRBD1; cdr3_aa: CASSPGTGGFNIQYF; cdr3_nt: TGTGCCAGCAGTCCAGGGACAGGGGGATTCAACATTCAGTACTTC
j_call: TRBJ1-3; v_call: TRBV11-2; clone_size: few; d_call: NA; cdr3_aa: CASSTPRDSSRNTIYF; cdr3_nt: TGTGCCAGCAGCACACCCCGGGACTCCTCGAGGAACACCATATATTTT
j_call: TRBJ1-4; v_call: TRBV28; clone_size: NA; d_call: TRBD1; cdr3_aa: CASSQTGTSEKLFF; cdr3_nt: TGTGCCAGCAGCCAGACAGGGACCTCTGAAAAACTGTTTTTT
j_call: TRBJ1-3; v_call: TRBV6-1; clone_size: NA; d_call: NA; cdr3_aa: CASSEVGGNTIYF; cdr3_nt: TGTGCCAGCAGTGAAGTTGGGGGAAACACCATATATTTT